A single sample is the source of the 14 T cell receptor beta chains below, sequenced in a study of blood T cells in healthy people across ages. Through a sample-barcoded 5' primer and a J-beta primer mix, a second PCR was run for roughly 6 to 12 cycles. Each CDR3 protein is one row after TCRdb ran MiXCR on the 5' RACE reads. In the table there are about 930,000 distinct CDR3 sequences, 25% to 35% of which are singletons. These data also formed part of another study, on T cells of mothers and their children.

Sequencing was performed on blood. These receptors were collected from a middle-aged woman in good health.

In its sample, this clonotype was seen a few times. This chain links TRBV9 with TRBJ1-4; 7 positions match TRBD1. CDR1 and CDR2 from the germline V gene are SGDLS and YYNGEE. This CDR3 contains 15 residues. Trimming at V came to 3 bases and at J to 6 bases, leaving 8 bases not matched to a gene. CDR3 coding DNA: TGTGCCAGCAGCGCCAGGGGGTTTGTCGATGAAAAACTGTTTTTT. It codes for CASSARGFVDEKLFF.

This clonotype was counted many times. V usage is TRBV29-1 and J usage is TRBJ2-6, with TRBD1 matching 11 bases. Germline trimming cut 5 bases from V and 2 bases from J; bases unmatched to any gene: 5. The CDR3 runs to 16 residues. Germline V CDR1 and CDR2: SQVTM, ANQGSEA. DNA for the CDR3: TGCAGCGTTACAGGACAGGGGGCGGCTGGGGCCAACGTCCTGACTTTC. This codes for CSVTGQGAAGANVLTF.

The genes are TRBV28 and TRBJ2-3, with 12 bases identical to TRBD2. This CDR3 is built from 16 residues. Germline values: CDR1 MDHEN, CDR2 SYDVKM. V lost 5 bases, J lost 4 bases, and 7 bases stayed unmatched. The CDR3 here is CASSRPSGGAADTQYF. Written as DNA, the CDR3 is TGTGCCAGCAGTCGCCCTAGCGGGGGGGCCGCAGATACGCAGTATTTT.

This clonotype was seen many times. The chain joins TRBV7-2 to TRBJ2-7, with 9 bases that match TRBD1. The CDR3 is 16 amino acids. The V gene end was trimmed by 4 bases and the J gene end by 2 bases; junction bases not matched to a gene: 9. Looked up from germline, CDR1 is SGHTA and CDR2 is FQGNSA. CDR3 loop: CASSSSPGQGTYEQYF. In DNA, the CDR3 is TGTGCCAGCAGCTCGTCTCCGGGACAGGGAACCTACGAGCAGTACTTC.

The chain carries TRBV6-2 or TRBV6-3 and TRBJ2-5; unclear D gene. Trimming removed 2 bases at V and 0 bases at J, with 13 bases between. Germline V lookup: CDR1 MNHEY, CDR2 SVGEGT. The length of the CDR3 is 16 residues. This CDR3 reads CASSYGPVGYQETQYF. CDR3 in DNA: TGTGCCAGCAGTTACGGACCCGTGGGGTACCAAGAGACCCAGTACTTC.

The chain carries TRBV12-3 or TRBV12-4 and TRBJ1-1, with TRBD1 identical over 9 bases. With 6 bases clipped from V and 6 bases from J, the junction kept 5 bases outside the gene matches. This CDR3 is built from 13 residues. CDR3 sequence: CASSLTGGSEAFF. The CDR3 nucleotides are TGTGCCAGCAGCCTGACAGGGGGATCTGAAGCTTTCTTT.

About this clonotype: This may be a read error: a much more frequent sequence differs by one nucleotide. This sequence joins TRBV29-1 and TRBJ2-5; D remains unclear. The CDR3 spans 13 residues. Germline V lookup: CDR1 SQVTM, CDR2 ANQGSEA. The CDR3 here is CSVDIRPQEAQYF. The CDR3 region has the DNA TGCAGCGTTGATATTCGACCCCAAGAGGCCCAGTACTTC.

V usage is TRBV12-3 or TRBV12-4 and J usage is TRBJ1-2; D is perhaps TRBD1 (5 bases). The CDR3 runs 16 residues. V gave up 4 bases and J gave up 7 bases, with 22 bases separating them. Here the CDR3 DNA reads TGTGCCAGCAGTTCCCGTGAGGGGAGATTACTATCTGGCTACACCTTC. It specifies CASSSREGRLLSGYTF.

V usage is TRBV5-8 and J usage is TRBJ2-7; TRBD1 might be the D (5 bases). The CDR3 length is 14 residues. Germline V gene lookup returns CDR1 SGHTS and CDR2 YDEGEE. Trimming cost V 4 bases and J 1 base, with 12 bases left between them. The CDR3 protein is CASSDDSLSYEQYF. CDR3 in DNA: TGTGCCAGCAGCGATGACAGCCTATCCTACGAGCAGTACTTC. Using reference TRBV5-8 and TRBJ2-7 for the parts outside the CDR3, the full variable domain is EAGVTQSPTHLIKTRGQQATLRCSPISGHTSVYWYQQALGLGLQFLLWYDEGEERNRGNFPPRFSGRQFPNYSSELNVNALELEDSALYLCASSDDSLSYEQYFGPGTRLTVT.

As to this clonotype: One end of the junction does not line up with germline, which may come from a read error. The chain links TRBV20-1 to TRBJ2-1, with a tentative D call TRBD2 (6 bases). This CDR3 is 13 amino acids long. The germline V gene has CDR1 DFQATT and CDR2 SNEGSKA (reference sequence). CDR3 in DNA: TGCAGTGCCTCCGGGACTGGCTACAATGAGCAGTGCTTC. Its translation: CSASGTGYNEQCF.

This clonotype was seen a few times. This chain uses TRBV7-8 with TRBJ2-5, with 9 bases fitting TRBD1. The CDR3 is 15 amino acids. The V segment lost 4 bases and the J segment 4 bases; nucleotides outside the gene matches: 7. Germline values: CDR1 SGHVS, CDR2 FQNEAQ. The CDR3 DNA follows: TGTGCCAGCAGCTCGGGACAGGGCTCGTCAGAGACCCAGTACTTC. Amino acid sequence: CASSSGQGSSETQYF.

A note on this clonotype: A much larger clone sits a single nucleotide away, making a read error possible. The J gene is TRBJ2-5, the V gene TRBV11-1; possibly TRBD1 for D (6 bases). The length of the CDR3 is 15 residues. V lost 4 bases, J lost 11 bases, and 23 bases lay in between. Germline loops: CDR1 SGHAT, CDR2 FQDESV (reference sequence). The CDR3 loop reads CASSYQGRAYNEQYF. CDR3 nucleotides: TGTGCCAGCAGCTATCAGGGGCGCGCCTACAATGAGCAGTACTTC.

This clonotype was recorded many times. The rearrangement links TRBV20-1 to TRBJ1-2; weak D call: TRBD1 (5 bases). The CDR3 covers 12 residues. CDR1 and CDR2 (germline): DFQATT, SNEGSKA (reference sequence). V lost 1 base, J lost 6 bases, and 9 bases lay in between. The CDR3 protein is CSARASRDGYTF. The CDR3 region has the DNA TGCAGTGCTAGAGCCTCCAGGGATGGCTACACCTTC.

The gene calls are TRBV6-5 and TRBJ1-2; maybe TRBD1 (5 bases). Germline V gene sequence: CDR1 MNHEY, CDR2 SVGAGI. CDR3 length equals 14 residues. Between the trimmed V and J ends, which lost 8 bases and 4 bases, there was a span of 17 bases. The CDR3 region has the DNA TGTGCCAGCTGCGGTGGGGCCCGCGGCTATGGCTACACCTTC. It codes for CASCGGARGYGYTF.